The 28 T cell receptor beta chains below were found in one sample sequenced in a study of blood T cell repertoires in COVID-19. Assay used: immunoSEQ multiplex PCR; TCRdb lists only in-frame clones, some missing. Of 450,000 or so clones detected, around 90% appear once; the ten largest clones hold roughly 0.76%. Sequenced input: peripheral blood. All receptors derive from a man younger than 35 with COVID-19, enrolled during active disease.

This clone occurred a few times. The V gene is TRBV11-2, the J gene TRBJ2-2; 10 bases align to TRBD2. Germline V gene sequence: CDR1 SGHAT, CDR2 FQNNGV. The CDR3 contains 14 residues. V dropped 6 bases and J dropped 8; count of bases not matched to a gene: 6. This chain's CDR3 is CASRALAGPGELFF. CDR3 DNA: TGTGCCAGCAGAGCACTAGCGGGACCAGGGGAGCTGTTTTTT.

J is TRBJ2-1 and V is TRBV6-5; the D gene is possibly TRBD1 (6 bases). V lost 2 bases, J lost 12 bases, and 11 bases lay in between. The CDR3 runs to 12 residues. Looked up from germline, CDR1 is MNHEY and CDR2 is SVGAGI. CDR3 DNA sequence: TGTGCCAGCAGTTACAGTCAGGGGAGGCAGTTCTTC. This encodes CASSYSQGRQFF.

The rearrangement uses TRBV7-9 and TRBJ1-2; no clear D. The germline V and J ends were trimmed by 5 bases and 1 base, with 11 bases remaining between them. This CDR3 has 14 amino acids. Germline CDR1 reads SEHNR; CDR2 reads FQNEAQ (reference sequence). CDR3 nucleotide sequence: TGTGCCAGCAGCGCCACCGGGAGTAACTATGGCTACACCTTC. Translated: CASSATGSNYGYTF. The full variable domain, rest sourced from reference TRBV7-9 and TRBJ1-2, is DTGVSQNPRHKITKRGQNVTFRCDPISEHNRLYWYRQTLGQGPEFLTYFQNEAQLEKSRLLSDRFSAERPKGSFSTLEIQRTEQGDSAMYLCASSATGSNYGYTFGSGTRLTVV.

The chain couples TRBV6-2 or TRBV6-3 to TRBJ2-3; a possible D gene is TRBD1 (5 bases). The germline CDR1 and CDR2 sequences are MNHEY and SVGEGT. CDR3 length: 15 amino acids. V lost 2 bases and J lost 0, with 9 bases in between. CDR3 in DNA: TGTGCCAGCAGTTACAGGGGCATAAGCACAGATACGCAGTATTTT. It specifies CASSYRGISTDTQYF.

The chain uses TRBV2 and TRBJ2-2; 10 bases agree with TRBD1. The germline V gene encodes CDR1 SNHLY and CDR2 FYNNEI. V dropped 6 bases and J dropped 3; count of bases not matched to a gene: 1. The CDR3 runs to 14 residues. This CDR3 is CASRGTGDTGELFF. DNA for the CDR3: TGTGCCAGCAGGGGGACAGGGGACACCGGGGAGCTGTTTTTT.

The table lists this clone with a count of one. The chain has TRBV18 and TRBJ2-7; D remains unclear. Trimming removed 0 bases from V and 3 bases from J, with 12 bases in between. The germline V gene encodes CDR1 KGHSH and CDR2 LQKENI. The length of the CDR3 is 15 residues. CDR3 in DNA: TGTGCCAGCTCACCACCCGAGAGCCTCGGCTACGAGCAGTACTTC. Translating gives CASSPPESLGYEQYF.

The V and J genes are TRBV19 and TRBJ2-4, with a tentative D call TRBD2 (7 bases). The CDR3 is made up of 15 amino acids. Trimming cost V 3 bases and J 3 bases, with 12 bases left between them. Germline values: CDR1 LNHDA, CDR2 SQIVND (reference sequence). CDR3 DNA: TGTGCCAGTAGTATCCTGGGAGGGGGCAAAAACATTCAGTACTTC. It yields the protein CASSILGGGKNIQYF.

The chain employs TRBV3-1 (or the pseudogene TRBV3-2) and TRBJ2-5, with 9 bases lining up with TRBD2. CDR3 length: 16 residues. Trimming took 4 bases from V and 1 from J; bases not matched to a gene: 7. From germline, CDR1 is LGHDT and CDR2 YNNKEL (reference sequence). The CDR3: CASSRSGGISQETQYF. The CDR3 nucleotides read TGTGCCAGCAGCCGAAGCGGGGGGATATCCCAAGAGACCCAGTACTTC.

The rearrangement uses TRBV24-1 and TRBJ2-1; D unresolved. The V end was cut by 3 bases, the J end by 5 bases, with 7 bases between. This CDR3 is 13 amino acids long. Germline lookup yields CDR1 KGHDR and CDR2 SFDVKD. This CDR3 reads CATSDATHNEQFF. In nucleotides, the CDR3 is TGTGCCACCAGTGATGCCACACACAATGAGCAGTTCTTC.

V is TRBV6-2 or TRBV6-3 and J is TRBJ2-1; the D gene is possibly TRBD2 (5 bases). The length of the CDR3 is 13 residues. With 2 bases removed from V and 4 bases from J, the gap between germline ends came to 6 bases. Germline lookup yields CDR1 MNHEY and CDR2 SVGEGT. CDR3 loop: CASSYRGYNEQFF. CDR3 DNA: TGTGCCAGCAGTTACCGAGGGTACAATGAGCAGTTCTTC.

This chain links TRBV24-1 with TRBJ2-1, with D maybe TRBD1 (6 bases). The CDR3 has 14 amino acids. The V and J ends lost 3 bases and 7 bases respectively, with 12 bases between them. Per the germline V gene, CDR1 is KGHDR and CDR2 is SFDVKD. CDR3 loop: CATSDTRGTNEQFF. The CDR3, as DNA: TGTGCCACCAGTGATACCAGGGGAACAAATGAGCAGTTCTTC.

This chain links TRBV6-2 or TRBV6-3 with TRBJ2-1; TRBD2 matches at 8 bases. There are 19 residues in the CDR3. Germline CDR1 reads MNHEY; CDR2 reads SVGEGT. With V trimmed by 0 bases and J by 8 bases, 18 bases remained unmatched. CDR3 region: CASSYSDDWSLAVGDEQFF. The CDR3 nucleotides are TGTGCCAGCAGTTACTCGGACGATTGGTCACTAGCGGTTGGGGATGAGCAGTTCTTC.

The V and J genes are TRBV28 and TRBJ2-1, with TRBD2 matching 9 bases. The V and J ends lost 6 bases and 7 bases, in that order; junction bases with no gene match: 16. The germline V gene encodes CDR1 MDHEN and CDR2 SYDVKM. CDR3 size: 17 residues. The CDR3 is CASSSIPPAGGWNEQFF. The CDR3 nucleotides read TGTGCCAGCAGCTCTATCCCCCCAGCGGGGGGTTGGAATGAGCAGTTCTTC.

The J gene is TRBJ2-7, the V gene TRBV4-1, with 10 bases matching TRBD1. This CDR3 spans 17 amino acids. Germline CDR1 is MGHRA and CDR2 is YSYEKL. J gave up 5 bases and V 0 bases, and 10 bases lay outside the gene matches. The CDR3 coding sequence is TGCGCCAGCAGCCAAGACTCCCCGGGACAGGGGAGGCACGAGCAGTACTTC. It codes for CASSQDSPGQGRHEQYF.

The rearrangement links TRBV29-1 to TRBJ1-1; 7 bases agree with TRBD1. V lost 5 bases to trimming and J lost 0 bases; unmatched junction nucleotides: 6. CDR3 size: 14 residues. Germline CDR1 SQVTM, CDR2 ANQGSEA. This chain's CDR3 is CSVTRQGMNTEAFF. The CDR3, as DNA: TGCAGCGTTACGCGACAGGGCATGAACACTGAAGCTTTCTTT.

V gene TRBV14 combines with J gene TRBJ2-3; TRBD2 matches at 13 bases. The CDR3 covers 16 residues. In germline, CDR1 is SGHDN, CDR2 FVKESK. The V segment lost 4 bases and the J segment 6 bases; nucleotides outside the gene matches: 7. The chain's CDR3 is CASSPEGLAGPDTQYF. CDR3 in DNA: TGTGCCAGCAGCCCAGAGGGACTAGCGGGACCGGATACGCAGTATTTT.

V gene TRBV13 combines with J gene TRBJ2-5, with D unresolved. The CDR3 is made up of 12 amino acids. Germline V gene sequence: CDR1 PRHDT, CDR2 FYEKMQ (reference sequence). Trimming stripped 5 bases from V and 3 bases from J, with 7 bases between. CDR3 nucleotides: TGTGCCAGCAGCGCACTCAAAGAGACCCAGTACTTC. Translating gives CASSALKETQYF.

The V call is TRBV12-3 or TRBV12-4, the J call TRBJ2-7, with 7 nucleotides matching TRBD1. Trimming removed 5 bases from V and 2 bases from J; junction bases left unmatched: 3. The CDR3 contains 13 residues. CDR3 nucleotides: TGTGCCAGCAGTCCGACAGGGACCTACGAGCAGTACTTC. As protein: CASSPTGTYEQYF.

This sequence joins TRBV7-9 and TRBJ2-7, with D possibly matching TRBD2 (6 bases). CDR1 is SEHNR and CDR2 is FQNEAQ in the germline V gene (reference sequence). V was pared by 5 bases and J by 1 base, with 9 bases between. The CDR3 totals 13 residues. DNA of the CDR3: TGTGCCAGCAGCCCGGAGGGGTCCTACGAGCAGTACTTC. Its translation: CASSPEGSYEQYF.

This rearrangement joins TRBV28 to TRBJ1-6; D remains unclear. Trimming left V 6 bases short and J 3 bases short, with 12 bases between. Germline lookup yields CDR1 MDHEN and CDR2 SYDVKM. CDR3 length equals 15 residues. The CDR3 spells CASSPASLYNSPLHF. In DNA, the CDR3 is TGTGCCAGCAGCCCCGCGAGCCTCTATAATTCACCCCTCCACTTT. The variable domain in full, with the rest retrieved from reference TRBV28 and TRBJ1-6, is DVKVTQSSRYLVKRTGEKVFLECVQDMDHENMFWYRQDPGLGLRLIYFSYDVKMKEKGDIPEGYSVSREKKERFSLILESASTNQTSMYLCASSPASLYNSPLHFGNGTRLTVT.

The V call is TRBV6-1, the J call TRBJ1-4; TRBD1 matches at 7 bases. Per germline, CDR1 MNHNS and CDR2 SASEGT. With V trimmed by 1 base and J by 7 bases, 6 bases remained unmatched. This CDR3 spans 15 amino acids. The CDR3 reads CASSEVQGVAEKLFF. In DNA, the CDR3 is TGTGCCAGCAGTGAAGTCCAGGGGGTCGCTGAAAAACTGTTTTTT.

V and J are TRBV5-6 and TRBJ2-1; D gene unclear. There are 13 residues in the CDR3. V lost 3 bases, J lost 3 bases, and 7 bases lay in between. Germline V gene lookup returns CDR1 SGHDT and CDR2 YYEEEE. The chain's CDR3 is CASSSRFYNEQFF. CDR3 bases: TGTGCCAGCAGCTCCAGGTTCTACAATGAGCAGTTCTTC.

The rearrangement links TRBV4-1 to TRBJ2-3, with a weak D call TRBD2 (5 bases). From germline, CDR1 is MGHRA and CDR2 YSYEKL. V shed 4 bases and J shed 2 bases, with 10 bases lying between them. The CDR3 is made up of 14 amino acids. In nucleotides, the CDR3 is TGCGCCAGCAGCCTAGCGCCGTACACAGATACGCAGTATTTT. Its protein product is CASSLAPYTDTQYF.

V and J are TRBV6-6 and TRBJ1-2; possibly TRBD1 for D (6 bases). This CDR3 contains 14 residues. The V gene lost 2 bases and the J gene lost 3 bases, with 10 bases spanning the gap. In germline, CDR1 is MNHNY, CDR2 SVGAGI (reference sequence). The CDR3 DNA sequence: TGTGCCAGCAGTTACCTGGCAGGGGACTATGGCTACACCTTC. Its translation is CASSYLAGDYGYTF.

V and J are TRBV24-1 and TRBJ1-1; D is uncertain. V shed 2 bases and J shed 11 bases, with 23 bases lying between them. The CDR3 has 16 amino acids. Germline CDR1 and CDR2: KGHDR and SFDVKD. This CDR3 is CATSDSTPTGRVKAFF. CDR3 in DNA: TGTGCCACCAGTGATTCCACCCCTACTGGGAGGGTTAAGGCTTTCTTT.

This rearrangement joins TRBV19 to TRBJ2-3, with 8 bases lining up with TRBD2. There are 14 residues in the CDR3. Unmatched junction bases numbered 7, after V lost 5 bases and J lost 6 bases. From germline, CDR1 is LNHDA and CDR2 SQIVND (reference sequence). The chain's CDR3 is CASSLPGGPDTQYF. CDR3 sequence (DNA): TGTGCCAGTAGTTTACCGGGAGGGCCGGATACGCAGTATTTT.

The V and J genes are TRBV5-1 and TRBJ2-7, with 8 bases aligning to TRBD2. This CDR3 is 13 amino acids long. Germline CDR1 is SGHRS and CDR2 is YFSETQ. V was pared by 2 bases and J by 10 bases, with 8 bases of the junction left unmatched. CDR3 in amino acids: CASSLGTSDSQYF. DNA for the CDR3: TGCGCCAGCAGCTTAGGGACTAGTGATTCTCAGTACTTC.

CDR3 residues: CASSQQGGQETQYF. The CDR3 bases are TGTGCCAGTAGTCAGCAGGGGGGCCAAGAGACCCAGTACTTC. This chain connects TRBV19 to TRBJ2-5; possible D gene TRBD1, 7 bases. V lost 5 bases to trimming and J lost 1 base, with 11 bases between them. The CDR3 sequence is 14 residues long. Germline lookup yields CDR1 LNHDA and CDR2 SQIVND (reference sequence).